This is a list of T cell receptor beta chains from one sample in a study of CD8+ T cells in alopecia areata. Clones were sequenced by immunoSEQ multiplex PCR, and TCRdb holds only the in-frame ones, with some missing. In the table there are roughly 210,000 clones, 40% to 55% of which are singletons. The sequenced sample was CD4+ T cells sorted from blood, obtained at approximately week 37, from a patient treated with tofacitinib. Receptors originate from a human donor with alopecia areata. Both conserved end residues are trimmed from each CDR3.

v_call: TRBV29-1; j_call: TRBJ2-2; cdr3_aa: SVTAGELF
v_call: TRBV4-2; j_call: TRBJ2-3; cdr3_aa: ASSQVVGMADTQY
v_call: TRBV30; j_call: TRBJ1-4; cdr3_aa: AGETNEKLF
v_call: TRBV5-6; j_call: TRBJ2-4; cdr3_aa: ASSSSGSKNIQY
v_call: TRBV30; j_call: TRBJ1-2; cdr3_aa: AWSVKTRRSNYGYT
v_call: TRBV11-2; j_call: TRBJ1-6; cdr3_aa: ASSLDGDGSPLH
v_call: TRBV30; j_call: TRBJ2-1; cdr3_aa: AWRLRGARNEQF
v_call: TRBV6-1; j_call: TRBJ2-1; cdr3_aa: ASSRTGTANEQF
v_call: TRBV27; j_call: TRBJ2-2; cdr3_aa: ASSYRGGGELF
v_call: TRBV7-2; j_call: TRBJ2-1; cdr3_aa: ASSFIAGAVYNEQF
v_call: TRBV2; j_call: TRBJ1-5; cdr3_aa: ASSESRGSGQPQH
v_call: TRBV6-5; j_call: TRBJ1-1; cdr3_aa: ASNRPFTEAF
v_call: TRBV10-3; j_call: TRBJ2-1; cdr3_aa: AISEGTGVKEQF
v_call: TRBV28; j_call: TRBJ2-1; cdr3_aa: ASSASGTGNNEQF
v_call: TRBV29-1; j_call: TRBJ2-3; cdr3_aa: SVGPSSTDTQY
v_call: TRBV7-9; j_call: TRBJ1-2; cdr3_aa: ASSAEQGAYGYT
v_call: TRBV2; j_call: TRBJ2-1; cdr3_aa: ASSEVAGSYNEQF
v_call: TRBV28; j_call: TRBJ2-1; cdr3_aa: ASSSSGPQLDEQF
v_call: TRBV7-2; j_call: TRBJ2-7; cdr3_aa: ASSLDPGALYEQY
v_call: TRBV4-1; j_call: TRBJ2-3; cdr3_aa: ASSQGLLATDTQY
v_call: TRBV4-2; j_call: TRBJ2-7; cdr3_aa: ASSQDWTVPSEQY
v_call: TRBV29-1; j_call: TRBJ1-1; cdr3_aa: SVEGNTEAF
v_call: TRBV5-1; j_call: TRBJ2-1; cdr3_aa: ASTPGLDDYEQF
v_call: TRBV7-2; j_call: TRBJ1-1; cdr3_aa: ASSQVSASRAEAF
v_call: TRBV4-1; j_call: TRBJ2-1; cdr3_aa: ASSLGLAGAYNEQF
v_call: TRBV7-8; j_call: TRBJ2-4; cdr3_aa: ASSLRLGGLNIQY
v_call: TRBV2; j_call: TRBJ2-5; cdr3_aa: ASSLAGTQETQY
v_call: TRBV29-1; j_call: TRBJ2-7; cdr3_aa: SVSHPGGEQY
v_call: TRBV7-2; j_call: TRBJ2-7; cdr3_aa: ASSPQTGGAYEQY
v_call: TRBV6-5; j_call: TRBJ1-5; cdr3_aa: ASSYSVDQPQH
v_call: TRBV5-1; j_call: TRBJ1-1; cdr3_aa: ASSLGGAREAF
v_call: TRBV7-3; j_call: TRBJ2-3; cdr3_aa: ASSLLTGDTQY
v_call: TRBV27; j_call: TRBJ1-2; cdr3_aa: ASSLVAEGGYT
v_call: TRBV15; j_call: TRBJ2-1; cdr3_aa: ATSRVGGVRDEQF
v_call: TRBV7-2; j_call: TRBJ2-5; cdr3_aa: ASSLAGVREETQY